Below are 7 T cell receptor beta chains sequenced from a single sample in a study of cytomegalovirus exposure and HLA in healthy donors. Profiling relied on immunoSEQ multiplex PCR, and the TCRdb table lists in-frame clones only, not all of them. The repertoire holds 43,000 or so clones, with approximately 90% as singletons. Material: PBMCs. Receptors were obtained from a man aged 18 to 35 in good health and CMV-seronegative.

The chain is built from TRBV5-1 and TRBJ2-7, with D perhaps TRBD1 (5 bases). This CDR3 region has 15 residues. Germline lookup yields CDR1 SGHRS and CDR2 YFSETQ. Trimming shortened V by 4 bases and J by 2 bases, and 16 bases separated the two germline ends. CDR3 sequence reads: CASSVSGNPAYEQYF. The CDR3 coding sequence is TGCGCCAGCAGCGTCTCAGGGAACCCAGCCTACGAGCAGTACTTC.

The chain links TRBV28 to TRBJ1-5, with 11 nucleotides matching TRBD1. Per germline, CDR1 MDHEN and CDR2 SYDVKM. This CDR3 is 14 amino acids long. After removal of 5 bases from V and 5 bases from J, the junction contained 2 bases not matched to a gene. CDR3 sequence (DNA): TGTGCCAGCAGTCCGGGACAGGGGGATCAGCCCCAGCATTTT. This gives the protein CASSPGQGDQPQHF.

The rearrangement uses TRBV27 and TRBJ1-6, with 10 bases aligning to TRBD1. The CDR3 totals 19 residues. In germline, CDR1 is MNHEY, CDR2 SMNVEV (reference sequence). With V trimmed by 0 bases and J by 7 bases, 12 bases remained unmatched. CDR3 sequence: CASSLSALDRGRFNSPLHF. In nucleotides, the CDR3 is TGTGCCAGCAGTTTATCCGCCCTTGACAGGGGGCGCTTCAATTCACCCCTCCACTTT.

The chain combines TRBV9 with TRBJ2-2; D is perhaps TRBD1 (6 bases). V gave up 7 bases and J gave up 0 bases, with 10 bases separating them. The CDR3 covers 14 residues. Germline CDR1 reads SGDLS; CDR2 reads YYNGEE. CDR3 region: CASEGVTNTGELFF. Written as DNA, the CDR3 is TGTGCCAGCGAGGGGGTTACGAACACCGGGGAGCTGTTTTTT.

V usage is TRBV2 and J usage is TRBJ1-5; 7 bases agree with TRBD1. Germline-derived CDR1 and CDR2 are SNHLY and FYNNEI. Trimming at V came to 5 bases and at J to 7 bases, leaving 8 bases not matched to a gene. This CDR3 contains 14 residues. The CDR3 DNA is TGTGCCAGCAGTACCGACAGGGACGACCAGCCCCAGCATTTT. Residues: CASSTDRDDQPQHF. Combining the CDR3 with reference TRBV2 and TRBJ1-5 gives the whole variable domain EPEVTQTPSHQVTQMGQEVILRCVPISNHLYFYWYRQILGQKVEFLVSFYNNEISEKSEIFDDQFSVERPDGSNFTLKIRSTKLEDSAMYFCASSTDRDDQPQHFGDGTRLSIL.

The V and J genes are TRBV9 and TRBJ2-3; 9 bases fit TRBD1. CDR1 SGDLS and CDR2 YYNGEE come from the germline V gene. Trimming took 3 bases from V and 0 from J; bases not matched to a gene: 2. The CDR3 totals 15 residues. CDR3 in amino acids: CASSEQGASTDTQYF. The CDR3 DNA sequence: TGTGCCAGCAGCGAACAGGGGGCAAGCACAGATACGCAGTATTTT. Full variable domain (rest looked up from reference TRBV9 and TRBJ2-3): DSGVTQTPKHLITATGQRVTLRCSPRSGDLSVYWYQQSLDQGLQFLIQYYNGEERAKGNILERFSAQQFPDLHSELNLSSLELGDSALYFCASSEQGASTDTQYFGPGTRLTVL.

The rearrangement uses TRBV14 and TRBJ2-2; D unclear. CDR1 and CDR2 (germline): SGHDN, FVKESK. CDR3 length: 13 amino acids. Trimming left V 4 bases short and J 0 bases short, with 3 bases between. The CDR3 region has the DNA TGTGCCAGCAGCCCCTCGAACACCGGGGAGCTGTTTTTT. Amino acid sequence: CASSPSNTGELFF. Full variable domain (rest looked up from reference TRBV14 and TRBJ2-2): EAGVTQFPSHSVIEKGQTVTLRCDPISGHDNLYWYRRVMGKEIKFLLHFVKESKQDESGMPNNRFLAERTGGTYSTLKVQPAELEDSGVYFCASSPSNTGELFFGEGSRLTVL.